This TCR beta chain was sequenced in a study of shared clonotypes between healthy human individuals. The V gene's germline CDR1 is SGHVS and CDR2 FQNEAQ. This CDR3 comprises 17 residues. V lost 1 base and J lost 6; bases outside the gene matches: 9. TCRdb keeps only in-frame clones here, not all; method: immunoSEQ multiplex PCR. The sample has about 610,000 clones, approximately 96% seen once; the top ten hold 0.11%. Terminally differentiated effector memory CD45RA+ cells were left out of the naive CD8 fraction, which was CD45RO-negative and positively selected for CCR7. Healthy adults negative for HIV, lacking recent acute infections or vaccinations, served as donors.

The receptor was derived from a woman aged 30 to 39 in good health. The sequenced sample was naive CD8+ T cells sorted from blood. The chain combines TRBV7-8 with TRBJ1-4; the match to TRBD1 covers 9 bases. CDR3: CASSLGQGVEADEKLFF. DNA for the CDR3: TGTGCCAGCAGCTTAGGACAGGGGGTTGAGGCCGATGAAAAACTGTTTTTT.